This T cell receptor (beta chain) was recovered during a study of cytomegalovirus exposure and HLA in healthy donors. The assay was immunoSEQ multiplex PCR, and TCRdb's table has in-frame clones only and misses some. The sample records 95,000 to 120,000 clones, approximately 86% being singletons. This CDR3 contains 14 residues. CDR1 is MNHEY and CDR2 is SMNVEV in the germline V gene (reference sequence). With 3 bases clipped from V and 6 bases from J, the junction kept 6 bases outside the gene matches. The sample was PBMCs. The receptor was isolated from a woman aged 18-29 years in good health and CMV-seronegative. The genes are TRBV27 and TRBJ1-2; 8 positions match TRBD1. Written as DNA, the CDR3 is TGTGCCAGCAGTTTGGACAGGGATAGAGATGGCTACACCTTC. This encodes CASSLDRDRDGYTF.